What follows describes a single T cell receptor (beta chain). The junction differs from germline at one of its ends, possibly a read error. This specimen belongs to a study of T cells after somatic rescue of genetic block. Germline CDR1 and CDR2: SSHAT and FNYEAQ (reference sequence). The CDR3 contains 14 residues. The data were produced by immunoSEQ multiplex PCR, yet TCRdb's version contains in-frame clones alone and is incomplete. The repertoire holds 80,000 to 100,000 clones, with 75% to 90% as singletons. V gene TRBV7-7 combines with J gene TRBJ2-5; 7 bases line up with TRBD1. The TCR comes from a woman between 18 and 30 years old. Sequenced: peripheral blood mononuclear cells (PBMCs). This chain's CDR3 is CASSRGQYQETQYF. CDR3 sequence (DNA): TGTGCTAGCAGCCGGGGACAGTACCAAGAGACCCAGTACTTC.